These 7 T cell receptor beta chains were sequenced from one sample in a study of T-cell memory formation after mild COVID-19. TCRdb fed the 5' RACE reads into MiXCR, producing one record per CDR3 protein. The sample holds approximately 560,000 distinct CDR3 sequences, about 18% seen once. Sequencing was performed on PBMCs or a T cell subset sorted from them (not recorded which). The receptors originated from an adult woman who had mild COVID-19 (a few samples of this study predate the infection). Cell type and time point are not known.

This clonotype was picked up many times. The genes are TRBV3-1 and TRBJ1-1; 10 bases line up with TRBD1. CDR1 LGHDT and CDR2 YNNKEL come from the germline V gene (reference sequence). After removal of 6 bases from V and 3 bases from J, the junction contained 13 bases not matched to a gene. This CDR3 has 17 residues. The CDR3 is CASSPTGTGVLYTEAFF. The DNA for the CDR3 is TGTGCCAGCAGTCCCACCGGGACAGGGGTATTGTACACTGAAGCTTTCTTT.

CDR3 in amino acids: CASSPPFETQYF. CDR3 in DNA: TGTGCCAGCAGCCCCCCCTTTGAGACCCAGTACTTC. The chain recombines TRBV7-8 with TRBJ2-5; no clear D gene. This CDR3 is 12 amino acids long. V lost 5 bases, J lost 5 bases, and 9 bases lay in between. Germline CDR1 SGHVS, CDR2 FQNEAQ. Supplemented by reference TRBV7-8 and TRBJ2-5, the full variable domain reads GAGVSQSPRYKVAKRGQDVALRCDPISGHVSLFWYQQALGQGPEFLTYFQNEAQLDKSGLPSDRFFAERPEGSVSTLKIQRTQQEDSAVYLCASSPPFETQYFGPGTRLLVL.

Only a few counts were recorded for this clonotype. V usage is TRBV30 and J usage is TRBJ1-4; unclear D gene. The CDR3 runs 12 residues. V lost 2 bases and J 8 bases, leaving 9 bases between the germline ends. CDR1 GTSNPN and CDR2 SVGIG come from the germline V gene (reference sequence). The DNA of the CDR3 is TGTGCCTGGAGTCCGGCTGGCGAAAAACTGTTTTTT. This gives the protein CAWSPAGEKLFF.

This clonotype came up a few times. DNA of the CDR3: TGTGCCAGTACCCGGATGGCCACAGGGGTGGGCTATGGCTACACCTTC. Its protein is CASTRMATGVGYGYTF. J is TRBJ1-2 and V is TRBV19, with 7 positions matching TRBD1. Germline values: CDR1 LNHDA, CDR2 SQIVND (reference sequence). The length of the CDR3 is 16 residues. After removal of 7 bases from V and 4 bases from J, the junction contained 15 bases not matched to a gene.

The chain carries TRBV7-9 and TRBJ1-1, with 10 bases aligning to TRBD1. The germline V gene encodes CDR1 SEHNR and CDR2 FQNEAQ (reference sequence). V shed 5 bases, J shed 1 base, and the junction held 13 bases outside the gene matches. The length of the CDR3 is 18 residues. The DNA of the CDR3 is TGTGCCAGCAGCCCGCGTCATGGGACAGGGGTGTGGAACACTGAAGCTTTCTTT. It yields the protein CASSPRHGTGVWNTEAFF.

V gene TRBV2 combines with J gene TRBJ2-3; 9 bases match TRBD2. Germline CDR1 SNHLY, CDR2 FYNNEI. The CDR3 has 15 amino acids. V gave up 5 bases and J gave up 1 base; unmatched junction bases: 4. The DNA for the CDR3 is TGTGCCAGCAGTAAGGCTAGCGGGGGCACAGATACGCAGTATTTT. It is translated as CASSKASGGTDTQYF.

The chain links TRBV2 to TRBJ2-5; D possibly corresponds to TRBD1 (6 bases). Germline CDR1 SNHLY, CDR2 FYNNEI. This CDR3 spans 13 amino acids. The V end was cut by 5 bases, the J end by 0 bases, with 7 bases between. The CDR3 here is CASSRDNQETQYF. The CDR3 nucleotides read TGTGCCAGCAGTCGGGACAACCAAGAGACCCAGTACTTC.